One sample yielded the 19 T cell receptor beta chains listed below, sequenced in a study of T cell repertoires in cytomegalovirus infection. MiXCR was run by TCRdb on the reads, yielding one entry per CDR3 protein. Of roughly 170,000 distinct CDR3 sequences listed, about 22% were seen once; the top ten hold about 25%. These receptors have no known antigen. The sequenced sample was CD8+ T cells from cultured PBMCs, obtained from culture after CMV antigen stimulation. The source is a human donor in good health (CMV status not recorded). Some clones in this sample may be carry-over from other donors' samples.

This clonotype occurred a few times. This rearrangement joins TRBV12-3 or TRBV12-4 to TRBJ1-6; TRBD1 is a possible D gene (5 bases). The CDR3 consists of 11 residues. The V and J ends lost 7 bases and 13 bases respectively, with 11 bases between them. DNA of the CDR3: TGTGCCAGCACCCCTGGGGGTCCCCTCCACTTT. This codes for CASTPGGPLHF.

This clonotype was found a few times. The CDR3 DNA sequence: TGTGCCAGCAGCTCAGACAGGGGGCAGAAAGCTTTCTTT. Translated, it gives CASSSDRGQKAFF. V is TRBV5-5 and J is TRBJ1-1, with TRBD1 identical over 10 bases. Germline CDR1 and CDR2: SGHKS and YYEKEE (reference sequence). Losses at the gene ends were 3 bases for V and 9 bases for J; bases not matched to a gene: 5. This CDR3 contains 13 residues.

This clonotype has a handful of counts. The chain couples TRBV20-1 to TRBJ2-7, with 8 bases lining up with TRBD2. V gave up 4 bases and J gave up 3 bases; unmatched junction bases: 11. Germline V gene lookup returns CDR1 DFQATT and CDR2 SNEGSKA (reference sequence). The CDR3 has 15 residues. CDR3 bases: TGCAGTGCTACCCCCCGGGAGGGCTCCGACTACGAGCAGTACTTC. As protein: CSATPREGSDYEQYF.

This clonotype occurred a few times. V gene TRBV2 combines with J gene TRBJ1-1; D gene ambiguous. CDR3 size: 15 residues. Germline CDR1 is SNHLY and CDR2 is FYNNEI. V was trimmed by 7 bases and J by 4 bases, leaving 19 bases between them. In DNA form, the CDR3 reads TGTGCCAGCACCTCCTCGGAGTCGCGGGCCACTGAAGCTTTCTTT. Its translation: CASTSSESRATEAFF.

This clonotype was observed a handful of times. The CDR3 loop reads CSVPEGAGYGYTF. The CDR3 DNA reads as TGCAGCGTTCCCGAGGGAGCGGGCTATGGCTACACCTTC. This chain uses TRBV29-1 with TRBJ1-2; D gene ambiguous. This CDR3 has 13 amino acids. Trimming took off 5 bases at V and 4 bases at J, with 14 bases between the two ends. The V gene's germline CDR1 is SQVTM and CDR2 ANQGSEA.

The chain couples TRBV5-1 to TRBJ2-7; TRBD1 matches at 10 bases. This CDR3 region has 14 residues. The germline CDR1 and CDR2 sequences are SGHRS and YFSETQ. With V trimmed by 4 bases and J by 3 bases, 4 bases remained unmatched. This CDR3 reads CASSAGQGDYEQYF. For the CDR3, the DNA is TGCGCCAGCAGCGCAGGACAGGGGGACTACGAGCAGTACTTC.

The J gene is TRBJ2-3, the V gene TRBV6-2 or TRBV6-3; a weak D match, TRBD1 (6 bases). This CDR3 region has 14 residues. V shed 5 bases and J shed 2 bases, with 11 bases lying between them. The germline V gene has CDR1 MNHEY and CDR2 SVGEGT. CDR3 in DNA: TGTGCCAGCAGTGAGGGACATTACACAGATACGCAGTATTTT. Translated: CASSEGHYTDTQYF.

This rearrangement joins TRBV6-2 or TRBV6-3 to TRBJ1-1; the match to TRBD1 covers 10 bases. CDR1 and CDR2 (germline): MNHEY, SVGEGT. V lost 2 bases, J lost 5 bases, and 14 bases stayed unmatched. CDR3 length: 18 residues. CDR3 sequence: CASSYRSEGTGEVTEAFF. In DNA form, the CDR3 reads TGTGCCAGCAGTTACCGTTCGGAAGGGACAGGGGAGGTAACTGAAGCTTTCTTT.

This clonotype turned up a few times. The chain recombines TRBV7-2 with TRBJ2-6; D ambiguous. V lost 1 base and J 2 bases, leaving 12 bases between the germline ends. The germline V gene has CDR1 SGHTA and CDR2 FQGNSA. The CDR3 is 17 amino acids. The CDR3 here is CASSLDRRVTGANVLTF. The CDR3 DNA follows: TGTGCCAGCAGCTTAGACCGTCGGGTAACTGGGGCCAACGTCCTGACTTTC.

This clonotype was picked up a small number of times. The V gene is TRBV6-6, the J gene TRBJ2-7; TRBD2 agrees at 8 bases. The ends lost 5 bases at V and 3 bases at J; junction bases unmatched: 6. Germline-derived CDR1 and CDR2 are MNHNY and SVGAGI (reference sequence). The CDR3 length is 14 residues. Written as DNA, the CDR3 is TGTGCCAGCAGTAGCGGGACTAGTGTCTACGAGCAGTACTTC. Its translation: CASSSGTSVYEQYF.

This clonotype was counted only a few times. The J gene is TRBJ1-5, the V gene TRBV7-8, with no clear D. Trimming removed 1 base from V and 11 bases from J, with 12 bases in between. The CDR3 has 13 residues. Germline CDR1 and CDR2: SGHVS and FQNEAQ. In nucleotides, the CDR3 is TGTGCCAGCAGCTTAGAATTTAACATGGCCCAGCATTTT. Its protein is CASSLEFNMAQHF.

The chain is built from TRBV12-3 or TRBV12-4 and TRBJ1-4, with TRBD1 identical over 7 bases. V lost 7 bases and J lost 4; bases outside the gene matches: 9. The CDR3 is made up of 15 amino acids. DNA for the CDR3: TGTGCCAGCACCGAACAGGGGAGTCTTAATGAAAAACTGTTTTTT. Translating it yields CASTEQGSLNEKLFF.

This clonotype was seen a few times. The J gene is TRBJ2-1, the V gene TRBV28, with D tentatively TRBD1 (6 bases). Germline CDR1 reads MDHEN; CDR2 reads SYDVKM. Trimming cost V 2 bases and J 7 bases, with 9 bases left between them. This CDR3 has 13 amino acids. The CDR3 nucleotides read TGTGCCAGCAGTTTAGAAGGGGGAAATGAGCAGTTCTTC. It codes for CASSLEGGNEQFF.

Here the CDR3 reads CASSPLLTGVKQPQHF. The CDR3, as DNA: TGTGCCAGCAGCCCTCTCTTGACGGGGGTAAAACAGCCCCAGCATTTT. The rearrangement uses TRBV7-6 and TRBJ1-5, with D perhaps TRBD1 (5 bases). Germline CDR1 reads SGHVS; CDR2 reads FNYEAQ. V lost 5 bases to trimming and J lost 7 bases, with 21 bases between them. The CDR3 covers 16 residues.

In its sample, this clonotype ranks as medium-sized (0.01 to 0.1%). The chain employs TRBV28 and TRBJ1-2; 9 nucleotides match TRBD1. The CDR3 covers 16 residues. Germline V gives CDR1 MDHEN, CDR2 SYDVKM. V shed 2 bases and J 6 bases; nucleotides not matched to a gene: 10. CDR3 nucleotide sequence: TGTGCCAGCAGTTTACTAGAACAGGGGGCGCTGGATGGCTACACCTTC. Residues: CASSLLEQGALDGYTF.

This clonotype appeared a few times. The chain combines TRBV4-1 with TRBJ1-1; D might be TRBD1 (5 bases). Per germline, CDR1 MGHRA and CDR2 YSYEKL. This CDR3 is built from 13 residues. V lost 1 base, J lost 3 bases, and 6 bases lay in between. The CDR3 sequence is CASSQGQYTEAFF. CDR3 nucleotides: TGCGCCAGCAGCCAAGGACAGTACACTGAAGCTTTCTTT.

V gene TRBV5-4 combines with J gene TRBJ1-1; TRBD1 matches 7 bases. With 3 bases clipped from V and 11 bases from J, the junction kept 4 bases outside the gene matches. Germline-derived CDR1 and CDR2 are SGHNT and YYREEE (reference sequence). The CDR3 loop spans 11 amino acids. The CDR3 loop reads CASSSGQSAFF. The CDR3 DNA reads TGTGCCAGCAGCTCGGGACAGTCGGCTTTCTTT. The variable domain in full, with the rest retrieved from reference TRBV5-4 and TRBJ1-1, is ETGVTQSPTHLIKTRGQQVTLRCSSQSGHNTVSWYQQALGQGPQFIFQYYREEENGRGNFPPRFSGLQFPNYSSELNVNALELDDSALYLCASSSGQSAFFGQGTRLTVV.

The table lists this clonotype with a few counts. The J gene is TRBJ2-5, the V gene TRBV18; D ambiguous. There are 14 residues in the CDR3. Germline CDR1 and CDR2: KGHSH and LQKENI. The V and J ends lost 1 base and 0 bases respectively, with 6 bases between them. DNA for the CDR3: TGTGCCAGCTCACCACTCGAGAACCAAGAGACCCAGTACTTC. Its protein product is CASSPLENQETQYF.

There are a few counts of this clonotype. The chain combines TRBV7-9 with TRBJ2-7; weak D call: TRBD2 (5 bases). There are 14 residues in the CDR3. Germline V gene lookup returns CDR1 SEHNR and CDR2 FQNEAQ (reference sequence). The germline V and J ends were trimmed by 5 bases and 0 bases, with 11 bases remaining between them. In DNA form, the CDR3 reads TGTGCCAGCAGCCCCGGGAAGAGCTCCTACGAGCAGTACTTC. This sequence encodes CASSPGKSSYEQYF.